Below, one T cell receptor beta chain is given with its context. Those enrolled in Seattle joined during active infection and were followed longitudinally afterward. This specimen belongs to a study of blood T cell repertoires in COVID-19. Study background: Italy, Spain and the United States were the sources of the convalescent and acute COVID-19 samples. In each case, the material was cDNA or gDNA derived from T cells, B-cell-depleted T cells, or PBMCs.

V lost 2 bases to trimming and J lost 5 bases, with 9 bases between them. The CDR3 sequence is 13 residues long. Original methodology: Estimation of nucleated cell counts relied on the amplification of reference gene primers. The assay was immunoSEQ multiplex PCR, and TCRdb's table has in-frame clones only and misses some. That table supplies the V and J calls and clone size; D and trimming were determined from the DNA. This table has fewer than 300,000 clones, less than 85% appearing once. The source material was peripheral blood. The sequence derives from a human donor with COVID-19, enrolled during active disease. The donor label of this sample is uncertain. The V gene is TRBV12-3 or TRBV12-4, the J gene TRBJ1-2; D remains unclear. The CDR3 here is CASSLFTVYGYTF. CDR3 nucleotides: TGTGCCAGCAGTTTATTCACGGTGTATGGCTACACCTTC.